A selection of T cell receptor beta chains follows, all from one sample in a study of blood T cell repertoires in COVID-19. Sequencing used immunoSEQ multiplex PCR; TCRdb keeps in-frame clones, though not all of them. The repertoire holds roughly 13,000 clones, with under 80% as singletons. The sequenced sample consisted of peripheral blood. The origin of the receptors is a human donor in a cohort sampled during active COVID-19. Both conserved end residues are part of each CDR3. The order of the fields is V gene, D gene, J gene, clone size, CDR3 protein, CDR3 DNA. The D gene is left open where the match is weak. Expanded clones get a size class; other rows say once, few or many, or leave the size out.

TRBV6-5	TRBD1	TRBJ2-4	-	CASRGTEKNIQYF	TGTGCCAGCAGGGGGACAGAAAAAAACATTCAGTACTTC
TRBV7-9	TRBD2	TRBJ2-7	few	CASSGGVSYEQYF	TGTGCCAGTAGTGGGGGGGTCTCCTACGAGCAGTACTTC
TRBV19	-	TRBJ1-2	once	CASGGSSGGSYGYTF	TGTGCCAGTGGGGGATCGTCAGGAGGGTCCTATGGCTACACCTTC
TRBV19	TRBD1	TRBJ2-1	-	CASSHSGTGGLNEQFF	TGTGCCAGTAGCCATTCCGGGACAGGGGGCCTCAATGAGCAGTTCTTC
TRBV28	-	TRBJ2-1	-	CASTAQGTASYNEQFF	TGTGCCAGCACCGCCCAGGGCACAGCCTCCTACAATGAGCAGTTCTTC
TRBV10-2	-	TRBJ1-5	-	CASSESTGYGNQPQHF	TGCGCCAGCAGTGAGTCGACCGGGTATGGCAATCAGCCCCAGCATTTT
TRBV6-5	-	TRBJ1-5	-	CASRQEFSQPQHF	TGTGCCAGCAGACAGGAATTTAGTCAGCCCCAGCATTTT
TRBV27	-	TRBJ2-2	-	CASRFRTDANTGELFF	TGTGCCAGCCGTTTCCGGACTGATGCGAACACCGGGGAGCTGTTTTTT
TRBV6-6	-	TRBJ2-1	-	CASSYRGQSSYNEQFF	TGTGCCAGCAGTTACAGGGGTCAGAGCTCCTACAATGAGCAGTTCTTC
TRBV15	TRBD1	TRBJ1-2	-	CATSRGGQGHYGYTF	TGTGCCACCAGCAGAGGGGGACAGGGGCACTATGGCTACACCTTC
TRBV30	-	TRBJ1-1	-	CAWSVLAFPLNTEAFF	TGTGCCTGGAGTGTCTTGGCATTTCCTTTGAACACTGAAGCTTTCTTT
TRBV27	-	TRBJ2-7	-	CASAGTTSYEQYF	TGTGCCAGTGCCGGGACAACCTCCTACGAGCAGTACTTC
TRBV18	-	TRBJ2-5	-	CASSRIPTTQTQETQYF	TGTGCCAGCTCACGAATTCCGACAACTCAGACCCAGGAGACCCAGTACTTC
TRBV30	-	TRBJ1-1	-	CAFSPDGLGDTEAFF	TGTGCCTTCTCCCCGGACGGACTCGGGGACACTGAAGCTTTCTTT
TRBV18	-	TRBJ2-3	-	CASSPILHGATDTQYF	TGTGCCAGCTCACCGATTCTCCATGGGGCCACAGATACGCAGTATTTT
TRBV5-4	TRBD2	TRBJ2-1	-	CASSQSGGTYNEQFF	TGTGCCAGCAGCCAGAGCGGGGGGACTTACAATGAGCAGTTCTTC
TRBV11-2	TRBD1	TRBJ2-1	-	CASSLVTGATGSEQFF	TGTGCCAGCAGCTTAGTTACAGGGGCCACTGGTTCTGAGCAGTTCTTC
TRBV7-2	TRBD1	TRBJ1-1	-	CASSLATGGLNTEAFF	TGTGCCAGCAGCTTAGCAACAGGGGGCTTGAACACTGAAGCTTTCTTT
TRBV18	TRBD1	TRBJ1-2	-	CASKQGTGDGYTF	TGTGCCAGCAAGCAAGGGACAGGGGATGGCTACACCTTC
TRBV5-8	-	TRBJ1-1	-	CASSLRQGGSWTEAFF	TGTGCCAGCAGCTTGAGGCAGGGTGGTAGTTGGACTGAAGCTTTCTTT
TRBV7-2	-	TRBJ2-1	-	CASSLVQGTYNEQFF	TGTGCCAGCAGCTTAGTCCAGGGGACCTACAATGAGCAGTTCTTC
TRBV7-9	-	TRBJ2-5	-	CASSTRDWEETQYF	TGTGCCAGCAGCACCAGGGACTGGGAAGAGACCCAGTACTTC
TRBV27	TRBD1	TRBJ2-7	-	CASSYRTGGSYEQYF	TGTGCCAGCAGTTACCGGACAGGGGGCTCCTACGAGCAGTACTTC
TRBV6-5	-	TRBJ1-2	-	CASTEGQRRGYTF	TGTGCCAGCACCGAAGGACAGCGACGAGGCTACACCTTC
TRBV15	TRBD2	TRBJ2-3	-	CATSREGGGALDTQYF	TGTGCCACCAGCAGAGAGGGCGGGGGGGCCTTAGATACGCAGTATTTT
TRBV5-1	TRBD2	TRBJ2-1	-	CASSSTGGSYNEQFF	TGCGCCAGCAGCTCTACGGGGGGGTCATACAATGAGCAGTTCTTC
TRBV7-2	-	TRBJ2-7	-	CASSFNIGGRGYEQYF	TGTGCCAGCAGCTTCAATATCGGGGGGCGAGGGTACGAGCAGTACTTC
TRBV28	TRBD1	TRBJ2-7	-	CASSWEGQGVSRAFEQYF	TGTGCCAGCAGTTGGGAAGGACAGGGGGTTTCTAGGGCTTTCGAGCAGTACTTC
TRBV7-3	TRBD2	TRBJ2-7	-	CASSLASGNMYEQYF	TGTGCCAGCAGCTTAGCTAGCGGGAATATGTACGAGCAGTACTTC
TRBV6-5	-	TRBJ1-1	-	CASSYKQNTEAFF	TGTGCCAGCAGTTACAAACAGAACACTGAAGCTTTCTTT